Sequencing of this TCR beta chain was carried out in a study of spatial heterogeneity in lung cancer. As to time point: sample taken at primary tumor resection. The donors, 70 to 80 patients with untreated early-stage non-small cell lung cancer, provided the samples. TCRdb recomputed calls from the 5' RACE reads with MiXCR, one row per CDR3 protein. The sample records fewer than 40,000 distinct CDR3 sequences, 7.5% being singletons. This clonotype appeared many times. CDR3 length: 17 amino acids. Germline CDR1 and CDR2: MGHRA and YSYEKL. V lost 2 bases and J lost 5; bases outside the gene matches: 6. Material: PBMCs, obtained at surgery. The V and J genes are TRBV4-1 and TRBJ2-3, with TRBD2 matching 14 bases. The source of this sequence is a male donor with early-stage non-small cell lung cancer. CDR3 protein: CASSQPRLAGGGDTQYF. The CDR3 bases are TGCGCCAGCAGCCAACCTAGACTAGCGGGAGGGGGAGATACGCAGTATTTT.